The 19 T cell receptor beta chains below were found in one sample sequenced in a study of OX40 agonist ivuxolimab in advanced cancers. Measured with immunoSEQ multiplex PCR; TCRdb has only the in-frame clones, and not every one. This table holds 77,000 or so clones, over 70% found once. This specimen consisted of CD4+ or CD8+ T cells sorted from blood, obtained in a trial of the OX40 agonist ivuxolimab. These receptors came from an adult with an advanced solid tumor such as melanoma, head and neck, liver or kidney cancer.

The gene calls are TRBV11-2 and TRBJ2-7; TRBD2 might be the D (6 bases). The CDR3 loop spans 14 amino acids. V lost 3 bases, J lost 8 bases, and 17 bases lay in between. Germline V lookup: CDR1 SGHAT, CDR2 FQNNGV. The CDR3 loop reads CASSFGEVLGQQYF. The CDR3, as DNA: TGTGCCAGCAGCTTTGGGGAGGTCCTAGGACAGCAGTACTTC.

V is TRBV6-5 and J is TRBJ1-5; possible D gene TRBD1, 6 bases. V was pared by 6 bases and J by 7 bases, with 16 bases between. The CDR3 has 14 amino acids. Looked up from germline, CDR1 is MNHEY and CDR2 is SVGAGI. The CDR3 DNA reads TGTGCCAGCAGCCAGAGGGGGGGCCGGCAGCCCCAGCATTTT. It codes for CASSQRGGRQPQHF.

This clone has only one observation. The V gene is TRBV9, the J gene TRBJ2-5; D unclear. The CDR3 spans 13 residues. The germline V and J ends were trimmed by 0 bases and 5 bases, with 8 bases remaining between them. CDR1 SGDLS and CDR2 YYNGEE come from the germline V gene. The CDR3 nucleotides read TGTGCCAGCAGCGTAGTCCCGCGGGAGACCCAGTACTTC. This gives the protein CASSVVPRETQYF. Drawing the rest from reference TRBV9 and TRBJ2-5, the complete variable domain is DSGVTQTPKHLITATGQRVTLRCSPRSGDLSVYWYQQSLDQGLQFLIQYYNGEERAKGNILERFSAQQFPDLHSELNLSSLELGDSALYFCASSVVPRETQYFGPGTRLLVL.

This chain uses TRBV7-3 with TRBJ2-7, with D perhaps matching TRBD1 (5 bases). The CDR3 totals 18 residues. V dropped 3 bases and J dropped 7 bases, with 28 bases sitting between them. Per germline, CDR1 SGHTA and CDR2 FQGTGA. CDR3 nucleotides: TGTGCCAGCAGCTTTTTTTTTCGACAGCCCGTCCCTCTGGGGGAGCAGTACTTC. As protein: CASSFFFRQPVPLGEQYF.

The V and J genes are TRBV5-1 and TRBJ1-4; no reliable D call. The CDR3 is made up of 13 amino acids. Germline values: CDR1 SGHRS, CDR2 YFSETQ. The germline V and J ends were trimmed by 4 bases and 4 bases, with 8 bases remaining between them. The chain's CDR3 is CASSTGRNEKLFF. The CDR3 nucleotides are TGCGCCAGCAGCACCGGTCGTAATGAAAAACTGTTTTTT.

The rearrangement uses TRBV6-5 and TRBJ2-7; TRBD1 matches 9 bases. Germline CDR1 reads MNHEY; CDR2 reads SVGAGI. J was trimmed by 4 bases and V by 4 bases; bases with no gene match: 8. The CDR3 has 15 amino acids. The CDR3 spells CASSSPGQGTYEQYF. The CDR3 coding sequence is TGTGCCAGCAGTTCCCCGGGACAGGGTACATACGAGCAGTACTTC.

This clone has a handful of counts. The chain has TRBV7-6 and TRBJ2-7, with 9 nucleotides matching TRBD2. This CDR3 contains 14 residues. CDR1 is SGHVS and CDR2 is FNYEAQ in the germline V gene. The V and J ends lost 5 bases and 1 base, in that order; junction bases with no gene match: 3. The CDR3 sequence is CASSPSGRSYEQYF. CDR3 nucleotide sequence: TGTGCCAGCAGCCCGAGCGGGAGGTCCTACGAGCAGTACTTC.

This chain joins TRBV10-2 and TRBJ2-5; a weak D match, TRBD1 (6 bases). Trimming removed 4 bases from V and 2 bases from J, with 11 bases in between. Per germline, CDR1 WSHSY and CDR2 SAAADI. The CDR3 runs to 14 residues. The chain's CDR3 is CASSGTGRQETQYF. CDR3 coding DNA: TGCGCCAGCAGTGGAACAGGGCGGCAAGAGACCCAGTACTTC.

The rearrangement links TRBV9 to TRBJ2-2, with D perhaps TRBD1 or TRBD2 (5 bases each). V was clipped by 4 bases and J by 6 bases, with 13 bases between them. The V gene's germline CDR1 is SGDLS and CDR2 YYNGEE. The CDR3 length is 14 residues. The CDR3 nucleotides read TGTGCCAGCAGCCGGGACCTAGGGGCCGGGGAGCTGTTTTTT. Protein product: CASSRDLGAGELFF. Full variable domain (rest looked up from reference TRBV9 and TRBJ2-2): DSGVTQTPKHLITATGQRVTLRCSPRSGDLSVYWYQQSLDQGLQFLIQYYNGEERAKGNILERFSAQQFPDLHSELNLSSLELGDSALYFCASSRDLGAGELFFGEGSRLTVL.

DNA of the CDR3: TGTGCCAGCAGCCCTCCCATGGGGAGGTCTAGCACAGATACGCAGTATTTT. Its protein product is CASSPPMGRSSTDTQYF. The chain combines TRBV4-2 with TRBJ2-3, with D perhaps TRBD2 (6 bases). CDR3 length: 17 amino acids. V lost 4 bases, J lost 0 bases, and 17 bases lay in between. Germline V lookup: CDR1 LGHNA, CDR2 YNFKEQ.

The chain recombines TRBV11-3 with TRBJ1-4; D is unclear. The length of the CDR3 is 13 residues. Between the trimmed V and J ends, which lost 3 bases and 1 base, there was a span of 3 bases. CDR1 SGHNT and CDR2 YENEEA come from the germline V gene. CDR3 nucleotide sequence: TGTGCCAGCAGCTTCCGAACTAATGAAAAACTGTTTTTT. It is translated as CASSFRTNEKLFF.

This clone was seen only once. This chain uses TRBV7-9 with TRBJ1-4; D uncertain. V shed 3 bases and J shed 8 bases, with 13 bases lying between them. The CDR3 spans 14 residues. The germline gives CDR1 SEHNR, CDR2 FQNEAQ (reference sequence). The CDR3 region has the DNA TGTGCCAGCAGCTTTTTCTTGGGAGGCGAAAAACTGTTTTTT. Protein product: CASSFFLGGEKLFF.

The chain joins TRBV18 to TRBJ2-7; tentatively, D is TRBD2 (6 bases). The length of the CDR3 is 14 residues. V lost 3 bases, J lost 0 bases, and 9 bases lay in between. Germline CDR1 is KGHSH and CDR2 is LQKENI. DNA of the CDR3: TGTGCCAGCTCACCGGACGGGAGCTCCTACGAGCAGTACTTC. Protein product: CASSPDGSSYEQYF.

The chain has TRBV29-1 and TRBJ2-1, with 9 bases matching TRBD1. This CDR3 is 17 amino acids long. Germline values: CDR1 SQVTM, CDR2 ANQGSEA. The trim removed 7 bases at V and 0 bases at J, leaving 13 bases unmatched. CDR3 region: CSAPLQDRGHSYNEQFF. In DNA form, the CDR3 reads TGCAGCGCCCCTCTCCAGGACAGGGGCCACTCCTACAATGAGCAGTTCTTC.

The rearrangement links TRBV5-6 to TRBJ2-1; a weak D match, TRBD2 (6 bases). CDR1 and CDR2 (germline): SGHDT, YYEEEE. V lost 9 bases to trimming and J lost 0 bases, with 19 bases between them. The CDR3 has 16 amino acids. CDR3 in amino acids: CATTLEGTSSYNEQFF. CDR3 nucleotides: TGTGCCACCACTTTGGAGGGGACGAGCTCCTACAATGAGCAGTTCTTC.

CDR3 DNA sequence: TGTGCCAGCTCACCAGCGCCGGGACAGGGGGGAGCTTTCTTT. It translates to CASSPAPGQGGAFF. V usage is TRBV18 and J usage is TRBJ1-1; TRBD1 agrees at 11 bases. Germline V gene sequence: CDR1 KGHSH, CDR2 LQKENI. There are 14 residues in the CDR3. J lost 10 bases, V lost 2 bases, and 6 bases had no gene match.

The CDR3 loop is CASSPNSAPGTDTQYF. CDR3 in DNA: TGTGCCAGCAGTCCCAACTCGGCCCCTGGCACAGATACGCAGTATTTT. J is TRBJ2-3 and V is TRBV6-4; D ambiguous. This CDR3 has 16 residues. V was cut by 5 bases and J by 1 base, with 16 bases left in between. The germline CDR1 and CDR2 sequences are MRHNA and SNTAGT.

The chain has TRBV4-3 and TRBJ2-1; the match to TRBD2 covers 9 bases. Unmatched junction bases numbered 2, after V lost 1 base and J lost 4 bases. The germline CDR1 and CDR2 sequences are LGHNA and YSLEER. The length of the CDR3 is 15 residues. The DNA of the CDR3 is TGCGCCAGCAGCCAAGCTAGCGGGATTTACAATGAGCAGTTCTTC. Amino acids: CASSQASGIYNEQFF.

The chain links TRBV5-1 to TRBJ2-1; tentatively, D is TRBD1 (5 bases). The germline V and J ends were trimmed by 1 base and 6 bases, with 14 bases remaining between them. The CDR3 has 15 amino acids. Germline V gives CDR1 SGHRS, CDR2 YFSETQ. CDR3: CASSLQGLFTNEQFF. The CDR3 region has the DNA TGCGCCAGCAGCTTGCAGGGTCTGTTTACCAATGAGCAGTTCTTC.